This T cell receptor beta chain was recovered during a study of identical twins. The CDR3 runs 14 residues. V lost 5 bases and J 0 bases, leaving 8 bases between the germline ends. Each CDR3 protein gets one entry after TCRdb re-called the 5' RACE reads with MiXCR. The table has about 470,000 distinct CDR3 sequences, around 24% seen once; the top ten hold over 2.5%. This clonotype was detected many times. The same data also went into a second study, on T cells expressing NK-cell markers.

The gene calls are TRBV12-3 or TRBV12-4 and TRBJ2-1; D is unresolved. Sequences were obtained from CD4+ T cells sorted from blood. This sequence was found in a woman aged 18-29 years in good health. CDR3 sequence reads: CASSNWNSYNEQFF. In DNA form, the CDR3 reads TGTGCCAGCAGTAACTGGAACTCCTACAATGAGCAGTTCTTC.